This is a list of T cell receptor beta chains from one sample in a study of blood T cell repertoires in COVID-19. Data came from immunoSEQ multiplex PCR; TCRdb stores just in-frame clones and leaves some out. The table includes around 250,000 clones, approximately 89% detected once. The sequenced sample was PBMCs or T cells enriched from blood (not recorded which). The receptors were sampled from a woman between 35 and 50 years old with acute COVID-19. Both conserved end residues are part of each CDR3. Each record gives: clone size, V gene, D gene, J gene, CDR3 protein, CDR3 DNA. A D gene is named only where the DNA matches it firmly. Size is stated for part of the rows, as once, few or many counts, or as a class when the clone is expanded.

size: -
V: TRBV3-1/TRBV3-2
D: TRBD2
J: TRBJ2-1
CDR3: CASSQALAGGNEQFF
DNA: TGTGCCAGCAGCCAAGCACTAGCGGGAGGCAATGAGCAGTTCTTC

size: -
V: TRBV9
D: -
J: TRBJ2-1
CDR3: CASSWESYNEQFF
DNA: TGTGCCAGCAGCTGGGAGTCCTACAATGAGCAGTTCTTC

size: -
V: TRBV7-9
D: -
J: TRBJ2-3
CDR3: CASSLRGGGTDTQYF
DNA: TGTGCCAGCAGCTTAAGGGGGGGAGGCACAGATACGCAGTATTTT

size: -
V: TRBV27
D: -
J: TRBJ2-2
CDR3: CASSLFGALGAGELFF
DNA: TGTGCCAGCAGTTTATTTGGGGCTCTAGGGGCCGGGGAGCTGTTTTTT

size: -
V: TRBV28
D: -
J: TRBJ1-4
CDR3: CASSLLSSTNEKLFF
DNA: TGTGCCAGCAGTCTCTTATCCTCAACTAATGAAAAACTGTTTTTT

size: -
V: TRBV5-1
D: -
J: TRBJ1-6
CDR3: CASSFTAGSPLHF
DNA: TGCGCCAGCAGCTTTACGGCAGGTTCACCCCTCCACTTT

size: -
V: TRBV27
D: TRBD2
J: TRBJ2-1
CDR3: CASRETSGSSYNEQFF
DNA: TGTGCCAGCAGAGAGACTAGCGGCAGCTCCTACAATGAGCAGTTCTTC

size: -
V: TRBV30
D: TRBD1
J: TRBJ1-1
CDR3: CAWSAPDRMNTEAFF
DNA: TGTGCCTGGAGTGCTCCGGACAGGATGAACACTGAAGCTTTCTTT

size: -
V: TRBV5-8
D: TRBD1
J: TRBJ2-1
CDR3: CASSLGDRLYNEQFF
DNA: TGTGCCAGCAGCTTAGGGGACAGGCTCTACAATGAGCAGTTCTTC

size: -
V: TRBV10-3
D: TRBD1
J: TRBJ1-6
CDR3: CAISPAGTGDSPLHF
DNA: TGTGCCATCAGTCCCGCAGGGACAGGGGATTCACCCCTCCACTTT

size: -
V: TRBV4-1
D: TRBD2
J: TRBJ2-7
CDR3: CASSQVAGGDYEQYF
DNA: TGCGCCAGCAGCCAAGTGGCGGGAGGGGACTACGAGCAGTACTTC

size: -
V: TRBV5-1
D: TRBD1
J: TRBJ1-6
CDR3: CASSFRDRHPNSPLHF
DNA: TGCGCCAGCAGTTTCAGGGACAGGCACCCTAATTCACCCCTCCACTTT

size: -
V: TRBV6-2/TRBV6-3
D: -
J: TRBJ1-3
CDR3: CASSYSTRTLGNTIYF
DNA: TGTGCCAGCAGTTACTCAACCCGGACACTTGGAAACACCATATATTTT

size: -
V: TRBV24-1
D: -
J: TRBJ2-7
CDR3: CATATEGHEQYF
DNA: TGTGCCACAGCTACCGAGGGCCACGAGCAGTACTTC

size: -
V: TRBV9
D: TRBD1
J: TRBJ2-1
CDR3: CASSVGGQGTNNEQFF
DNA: TGTGCCAGCAGCGTAGGCGGACAGGGGACCAACAATGAGCAGTTCTTC

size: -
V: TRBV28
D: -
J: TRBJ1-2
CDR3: CASLPIGGGSYGYTF
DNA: TGTGCCAGCCTACCGATAGGGGGGGGTAGCTATGGCTACACCTTC

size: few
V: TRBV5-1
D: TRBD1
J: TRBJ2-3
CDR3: CASSLGQGGTDTQYF
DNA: TGCGCCAGCAGCTTGGGACAGGGAGGCACAGATACGCAGTATTTT

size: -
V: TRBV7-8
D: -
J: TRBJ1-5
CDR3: CASSLVRSTSNQPQHF
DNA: TGTGCCAGCAGCTTAGTTCGGTCAACTAGCAATCAGCCCCAGCATTTT

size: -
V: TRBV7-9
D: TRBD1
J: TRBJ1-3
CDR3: CASSGQDASGNTIYF
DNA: TGTGCCAGCAGCGGACAGGACGCCTCTGGAAACACCATATATTTT

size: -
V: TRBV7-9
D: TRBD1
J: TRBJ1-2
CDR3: CASSVQGAGGYTF
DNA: TGTGCCAGCAGCGTACAGGGGGCGGGTGGCTACACCTTC

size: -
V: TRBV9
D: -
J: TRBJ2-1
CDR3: CASSVAPGGEQFF
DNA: TGTGCCAGCAGCGTAGCTCCTGGAGGGGAGCAGTTCTTC

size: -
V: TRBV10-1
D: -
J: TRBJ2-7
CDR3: CASSYSSYEQYF
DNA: TGCGCCAGCAGTTATAGCTCCTACGAGCAGTACTTC

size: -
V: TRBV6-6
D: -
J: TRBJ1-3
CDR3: CASSYSRRDTIYF
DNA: TGTGCCAGCAGTTACTCCCGCCGGGACACCATATATTTT

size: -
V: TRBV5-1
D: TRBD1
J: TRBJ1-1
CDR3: CASSPGTDEAFF
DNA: TGCGCCAGCAGCCCTGGGACAGATGAAGCTTTCTTT

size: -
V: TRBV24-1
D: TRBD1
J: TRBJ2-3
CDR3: CATSEPGQGMDTQYF
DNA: TGTGCCACCAGTGAACCGGGACAGGGGATGGATACGCAGTATTTT

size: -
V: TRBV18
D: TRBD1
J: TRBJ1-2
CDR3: CASFPTGGNGYTF
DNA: TGTGCCAGCTTTCCGACAGGGGGAAATGGCTACACCTTC

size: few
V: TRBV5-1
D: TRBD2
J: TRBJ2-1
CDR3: CASSLGTSDNEQFF
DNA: TGCGCCAGCAGCTTAGGGACTAGCGACAATGAGCAGTTCTTC

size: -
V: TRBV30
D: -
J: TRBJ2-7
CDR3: CAWSPAGTYEQYF
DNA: TGTGCCTGGAGCCCGGCGGGCACTTACGAGCAGTACTTC

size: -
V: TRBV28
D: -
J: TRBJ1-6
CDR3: CASSWTEYNSPLHF
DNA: TGTGCCAGCAGTTGGACAGAGTATAATTCACCCCTCCACTTT

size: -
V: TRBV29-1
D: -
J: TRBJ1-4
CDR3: CSASYGGGVEGEKLFF
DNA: TGCAGCGCCAGCTACGGGGGTGGGGTAGAGGGTGAAAAACTGTTTTTT

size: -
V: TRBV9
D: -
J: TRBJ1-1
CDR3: CASSVGPLDTEAFF
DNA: TGTGCCAGCAGCGTAGGGCCTCTGGACACTGAAGCTTTCTTT

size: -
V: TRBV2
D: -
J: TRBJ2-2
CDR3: CASSEASTGELFF
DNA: TGTGCCAGCAGTGAAGCGAGCACCGGGGAGCTGTTTTTT

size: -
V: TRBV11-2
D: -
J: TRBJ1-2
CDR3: CASRSSPGLRYGYTF
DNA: TGTGCCAGCAGGTCATCCCCCGGACTCCGCTATGGCTACACCTTC

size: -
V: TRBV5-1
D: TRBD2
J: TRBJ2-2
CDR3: CASSLEAGGIYTGELFF
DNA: TGCGCCAGCAGCTTGGAAGCGGGAGGGATCTACACCGGGGAGCTGTTTTTT

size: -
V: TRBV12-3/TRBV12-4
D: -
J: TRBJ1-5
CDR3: CASGTASNQPQHF
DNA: TGTGCCAGCGGGACTGCTAGCAATCAGCCCCAGCATTTT

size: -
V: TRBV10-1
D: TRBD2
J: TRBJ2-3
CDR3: CASSVGLAGDTDTQYF
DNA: TGCGCCAGCAGTGTGGGACTAGCGGGGGACACAGATACGCAGTATTTT

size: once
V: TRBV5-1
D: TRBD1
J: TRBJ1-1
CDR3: CASSLARQGTNTEAFF
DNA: TGCGCCAGCAGCTTGGCTCGACAGGGAACGAACACTGAAGCTTTCTTT

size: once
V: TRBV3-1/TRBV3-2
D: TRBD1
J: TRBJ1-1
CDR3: CASSQVRGQGRAFF
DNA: TGTGCCAGCAGCCAAGTCAGGGGGCAGGGGAGAGCTTTCTTT

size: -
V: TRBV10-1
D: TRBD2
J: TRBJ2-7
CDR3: CASSEQAGGLGEQYF
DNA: TGCGCCAGCAGTGAACAAGCGGGAGGATTGGGCGAGCAGTACTTC

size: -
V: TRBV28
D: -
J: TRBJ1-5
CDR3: CASSLGSSNQPQHF
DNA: TGTGCCAGCAGTTTGGGGAGTAGCAATCAGCCCCAGCATTTT